This TCR beta chain was identified during a study of blood T cells in healthy people across ages. The study, taken as a whole, reports: Considered underestimates were the diversity estimates obtained from one million T cells.

A second about 6 to 12 cycle PCR used barcoded and J-beta primers. MiXCR, applied by TCRdb to the 5' RACE reads, yields one record per CDR3 protein. The sample lists hundreds of thousands of distinct CDR3 sequences; around half were seen once. With respect to this clonotype: Antigen: not known.

Germline CDR1 SGDLS, CDR2 YYNGEE. The CDR3 spans 15 residues. J gave up 9 bases and V 4 bases, and 13 bases lay outside the gene matches. The rearrangement uses TRBV9 and TRBJ2-1, with 7 bases aligning to TRBD2. Sequencing was performed on blood. The sequence derives from a woman in her sixties or seventies in good health. The CDR3 DNA is TGTGCCAGCAGCCCCGACGGGAGGCGGTTGGGTGAGCAGTTCTTC. Its translation is CASSPDGRRLGEQFF.